The text below deals with one TCR beta chain. Assay used: immunoSEQ multiplex PCR; TCRdb lists only in-frame clones, some missing. The profile covers tens of thousands of clones, with more than 70% appearing a single time and 20% to 30% taken by the ten largest. This sample was taken from a study of blood T cell repertoires in COVID-19. The V segment lost 1 base and the J segment 0 bases; nucleotides outside the gene matches: 2. The germline CDR1 and CDR2 sequences are SGDLS and YYNGEE. The CDR3 has 15 amino acids. This chain links TRBV9 with TRBJ1-2; TRBD1 matches 8 bases. Sequenced: peripheral blood. This TCR came from a human donor with active COVID-19. The donor label of this sample is uncertain. The CDR3 loop reads CASSVQTGANYGYTF. The CDR3 DNA reads TGTGCCAGCAGCGTACAGACAGGGGCTAACTATGGCTACACCTTC.